This entry lists 23 T cell receptor beta chains sequenced from one sample in a study of blood T cells in healthy people across ages. A J-beta primer mix and a sample-barcoded 5' primer were used in a second PCR of roughly 6 to 12 cycles. TCRdb re-called the 5' RACE reads with MiXCR, one entry per CDR3 protein. The table lists around 1.5 million distinct CDR3 sequences, around 35% of them singletons. Sequenced input: blood. The receptor source for this set is a woman under 40 in good health.

The J gene is TRBJ2-4, the V gene TRBV10-3; 11 nucleotides match TRBD2. The DNA matches TRBJ2-7 better at its end, which makes the J call doubtful. This CDR3 has 14 residues. Germline-derived CDR1 and CDR2 are ENHRY and SYGVKD. This CDR3 reads CAIKGTSGSYEQYF. CDR3 DNA sequence: TGTGCCATCAAGGGGACTAGCGGCTCCTACGAGCAGTACTTC.

This clonotype was picked up many times. The chain couples TRBV7-2 to TRBJ2-7; the match to TRBD2 covers 10 bases. The CDR3 is 17 residues long. V lost 1 base to trimming and J lost 6 bases; unmatched junction nucleotides: 12. The germline V gene encodes CDR1 SGHTA and CDR2 FQGNSA. This CDR3 reads CASSLGWASGRALEQYF. CDR3 coding DNA: TGTGCCAGCAGCTTAGGGTGGGCGAGCGGGAGGGCCCTCGAGCAGTACTTC.

The rearrangement links TRBV7-9 to TRBJ2-5; TRBD2 aligns across 9 bases. The CDR3 spans 15 residues. From germline, CDR1 is SEHNR and CDR2 FQNEAQ (reference sequence). The trim removed 2 bases at V and 5 bases at J, leaving 6 bases unmatched. The CDR3 sequence: CASSLRGRVQETQYF. The CDR3 DNA is TGTGCCAGCAGCTTACGCGGGAGGGTCCAGGAGACCCAGTACTTC.

CDR3 sequence (DNA): TGCAGTGCTAGAGATCTTCGGGGTTTGTTCTCTGGCTACACCTTC. Its translation: CSARDLRGLFSGYTF. This sequence joins TRBV20-1 and TRBJ1-2, with D hard to call. V dropped 0 bases and J dropped 7 bases, with 18 bases sitting between them. The CDR3 contains 15 residues. CDR1 is DFQATT, CDR2 SNEGSKA, per germline (reference sequence).

This clonotype was counted ten times or more. Here the CDR3 reads CASNPTGTGSNEQFF. The CDR3, as DNA: TGTGCCAGCAACCCGACCGGGACAGGTTCCAATGAGCAGTTCTTC. The chain employs TRBV7-9 and TRBJ2-1; 8 bases match TRBD1. Germline values: CDR1 SEHNR, CDR2 FQNEAQ (reference sequence). This CDR3 region has 15 residues. Losses at the gene ends were 7 bases for V and 6 bases for J; bases not matched to a gene: 11.

The V gene is TRBV11-1, the J gene TRBJ2-1, with D unclear. The end of the DNA fits TRBJ2-7 better, so the J call may be wrong. CDR1 is SGHAT and CDR2 is FQDESV in the germline V gene (reference sequence). The CDR3 is 18 amino acids. CDR3 residues: CASSLALIPVTNYNEQYF. The CDR3 bases are TGTGCCAGCAGCTTAGCGCTAATTCCGGTGACAAACTACAATGAGCAGTACTTC.

The chain is built from TRBV4-1 and TRBJ2-7, with 10 bases aligning to TRBD2. V gave up 0 bases and J gave up 6 bases; unmatched junction bases: 8. The germline gives CDR1 MGHRA, CDR2 YSYEKL. There are 16 residues in the CDR3. CDR3 sequence (DNA): TGCGCCAGCAGCCAAGATGCTAGCGGGGGTGCCTCCGAGCAGTACTTC. This gives the protein CASSQDASGGASEQYF.

The CDR3 region is CSASTGEVGEQYF. CDR3 in DNA: TGCAGTGCCAGCACAGGGGAGGTTGGCGAGCAGTACTTC. The rearrangement joins TRBV20-1 to TRBJ2-7, with D maybe TRBD1 (7 bases). CDR1 is DFQATT and CDR2 is SNEGSKA in the germline V gene (reference sequence). V dropped 6 bases and J dropped 6 bases, with 18 bases sitting between them. The CDR3 is made up of 13 amino acids.

The rearrangement uses TRBV28 and TRBJ2-3; D is perhaps TRBD2 (6 bases). This CDR3 comprises 17 residues. Germline CDR1 MDHEN, CDR2 SYDVKM. V was trimmed by 6 bases and J by 0 bases, leaving 19 bases between them. CDR3 sequence reads: CASSSPRESKSTDTQYF. Here the CDR3 DNA reads TGTGCCAGCAGCTCACCCCGGGAGAGCAAAAGCACAGATACGCAGTATTTT.

Ten or more counts support this clonotype. The rearrangement links TRBV11-2 to TRBJ2-7; 7 bases match TRBD1. Germline-derived CDR1 and CDR2 are SGHAT and FQNNGV. V gave up 0 bases and J gave up 6 bases; unmatched junction bases: 2. CDR3 length: 13 amino acids. This CDR3 is CASSLESGGEQYF. The CDR3 DNA is TGTGCCAGCAGCTTAGAGTCAGGGGGCGAGCAGTACTTC.

This chain links TRBV11-2 with TRBJ2-1; D is tentatively TRBD1 or TRBD2 (5 bases each). Trimming cost V 5 bases and J 6 bases, with 26 bases left between them. CDR3 length: 18 amino acids. CDR1 and CDR2 (germline): SGHAT, FQNNGV. CDR3 DNA sequence: TGTGCCAGCAGCCCATACTTCCCCGGGACGTGGGGGACCAATGAGCAGTTCTTC. Its protein product is CASSPYFPGTWGTNEQFF.

The chain couples TRBV27 to TRBJ1-2; 8 nucleotides align to TRBD1. This CDR3 has 15 amino acids. Germline lookup yields CDR1 MNHEY and CDR2 SMNVEV (reference sequence). V shed 6 bases and J 5 bases; nucleotides not matched to a gene: 11. The CDR3 DNA follows: TGTGCCAGCAGCCTACAGGGGGTGGGGACGTATGGCTACACCTTC. Its translation is CASSLQGVGTYGYTF.

This clonotype was counted between two and nine times. This chain joins TRBV6-2 or TRBV6-3 and TRBJ2-5, with D uncertain. This CDR3 is 14 amino acids long. V was trimmed by 7 bases and J by 5 bases, leaving 17 bases between them. Germline lookup yields CDR1 MNHEY and CDR2 SVGEGT. The CDR3 DNA reads as TGTGCCAGCACCGCCCCCAGCTCCGGGGAGACCCAGTACTTC. It is translated as CASTAPSSGETQYF.

This clonotype was counted ten times or more. V gene TRBV7-2 combines with J gene TRBJ1-6; D ambiguous. The V gene's germline CDR1 is SGHTA and CDR2 FQGNSA. V lost 1 base and J lost 6, with 10 bases in between. This CDR3 is built from 15 residues. The DNA for the CDR3 is TGTGCCAGCAGCTTAGTTGGGCATCCTAATTCACCCCTCCACTTT. This translates into CASSLVGHPNSPLHF.

This chain connects TRBV20-1 to TRBJ2-5, with 8 nucleotides matching TRBD1. The J call could be wrong; TRBJ2-7 is a better fit for the DNA end. Germline V lookup: CDR1 DFQATT, CDR2 SNEGSKA (reference sequence). The length of the CDR3 is 12 residues. This CDR3 is CSARQGSLEQYF. The CDR3, as DNA: TGCAGTGCCAGACAGGGGTCCCTCGAGCAGTACTTC.

Ten or more counts support this clonotype. The V and J genes are TRBV20-1 and TRBJ2-7; D possibly matches TRBD1 or TRBD2 (5 bases each). The germline V and J ends were trimmed by 8 bases and 2 bases, with 16 bases remaining between them. The CDR3 contains 13 residues. Looked up from germline, CDR1 is DFQATT and CDR2 is SNEGSKA (reference sequence). In DNA, the CDR3 is TGCAGTAGCGCCCGGGGCAGAGCCTACGAGCAGTACTTC. Protein product: CSSARGRAYEQYF.

The table lists this clonotype with a few counts. The genes are TRBV5-1 and TRBJ2-1; TRBD2 matches at 8 bases. Germline V lookup: CDR1 SGHRS, CDR2 YFSETQ. J gave up 4 bases and V 1 base, and 10 bases lay outside the gene matches. The CDR3 contains 17 residues. CDR3 in amino acids: CASSLSGTSGPYNEQFF. The CDR3 nucleotides are TGCGCCAGCAGCTTGAGCGGGACTAGTGGCCCTTACAATGAGCAGTTCTTC.

This chain links TRBV20-1 with TRBJ1-1; D might be TRBD1 (6 bases). The CDR3 runs to 13 residues. Between the trimmed V and J ends, which lost 7 bases and 2 bases, there was a span of 14 bases. The germline V gene encodes CDR1 DFQATT and CDR2 SNEGSKA (reference sequence). CDR3: CSVKGQSNTEAFF. CDR3 bases: TGCAGTGTCAAGGGACAATCAAACACTGAAGCTTTCTTT.

The sample holds a few counts of this clonotype. V usage is TRBV4-1 and J usage is TRBJ2-1; TRBD2 might be the D (6 bases). The germline gives CDR1 MGHRA, CDR2 YSYEKL. V lost 8 bases, J lost 4 bases, and 15 bases lay in between. The length of the CDR3 is 14 residues. The CDR3 region is CASGRDSIYNEQFF. CDR3 DNA: TGCGCCAGCGGCCGGGACTCTATTTACAATGAGCAGTTCTTC.

The chain recombines TRBV5-1 with TRBJ1-2; 10 bases align to TRBD1. Germline CDR1 reads SGHRS; CDR2 reads YFSETQ. Unmatched junction bases numbered 9, after V lost 2 bases and J lost 2 bases. The CDR3 sequence is 17 residues long. The CDR3 DNA reads as TGCGCCAGCAGCTTCGGACAGGGGGAATCCTTGAACTATGGCTACACCTTC. Its protein product is CASSFGQGESLNYGYTF. The full variable domain, with the rest looked up from reference TRBV5-1 and TRBJ1-2, is KAGVTQTPRYLIKTRGQQVTLSCSPISGHRSVSWYQQTPGQGLQFLFEYFSETQRNKGNFPGRFSGRQFSNSRSEMNVSTLELGDSALYLCASSFGQGESLNYGYTFGSGTRLTVV.

The chain recombines TRBV3-1 with TRBJ2-5; tentative D call: TRBD1 (5 bases). Trimming stripped 1 base from V and 5 bases from J, with 14 bases between. The V gene's germline CDR1 is LGHDT and CDR2 YNNKEL (reference sequence). The CDR3 is 15 amino acids. Written as DNA, the CDR3 is TGTGCCAGCAGCCAAGGGGGCGCCCCCCGGGAGACCCAGTACTTC. It is translated as CASSQGGAPRETQYF.

The chain couples TRBV30 to TRBJ2-1; 7 nucleotides agree with TRBD2. Germline values: CDR1 GTSNPN, CDR2 SVGIG (reference sequence). The CDR3 spans 12 residues. The J segment lost 3 bases and the V segment lost 8 bases, leaving 4 bases of the junction unmatched. CDR3 amino acids: CAGTILYNEQFF. CDR3 in DNA: TGTGCCGGGACTATTCTCTACAATGAGCAGTTCTTC.

This chain links TRBV11-2 with TRBJ1-3; TRBD1 might be the D (6 bases). The CDR3 sequence is 17 residues long. Trimming stripped 8 bases from V and 4 bases from J, with 24 bases between. The germline V gene encodes CDR1 SGHAT and CDR2 FQNNGV. CDR3 in amino acids: CASARNGPGASGNTIYF. The CDR3 nucleotides are TGTGCCAGCGCTAGAAACGGCCCGGGGGCTTCAGGAAACACCATATATTTT.